A single sample gave rise to the 12 T cell receptor beta chains below, sequenced in a study of response to subunit inactivated influenza vaccine. Via MiXCR, TCRdb re-called the RT-PCR reads, giving one row per CDR3 protein. The sample comprises around 580,000 distinct CDR3 sequences, about 11% of which are singletons, and roughly 10% rests with the top ten. Sequences were derived from PBMCs from blood, sampled on the day of vaccination. These receptors were obtained from a man over 45 who received an inactivated influenza vaccine.

The chain joins TRBV27 to TRBJ2-2, with TRBD1 matching 9 bases. The CDR3 consists of 15 residues. Germline lookup yields CDR1 MNHEY and CDR2 SMNVEV (reference sequence). Losses at the gene ends were 7 bases for V and 2 bases for J; bases not matched to a gene: 5. The CDR3 DNA follows: TGTGCCAGCAATCCGACAGGGGGTAACACCGGGGAGCTGTTTTTT. Translated, it gives CASNPTGGNTGELFF.

This CDR3 reads CASSFSGTNEQFF. CDR3 bases: TGTGCCAGCAGTTTTTCGGGGACAAATGAGCAGTTCTTC. The rearrangement links TRBV12-3 or TRBV12-4 to TRBJ2-1, with a possible D match to TRBD1 (6 bases). The V end lost 3 bases, the J end lost 7 bases, and 10 bases lay between the germline ends. This CDR3 has 13 residues.

This clonotype was observed a few times. The gene calls are TRBV20-1 and TRBJ2-2, with D hard to call. Germline V CDR1 and CDR2: DFQATT, SNEGSKA (reference sequence). The CDR3 consists of 14 residues. V dropped 0 bases and J dropped 1 base, with 6 bases sitting between them. The CDR3 is CSARESGNTGELFF. CDR3 nucleotides: TGCAGTGCTAGAGAGTCAGGGAACACCGGGGAGCTGTTTTTT.

This clonotype was detected ten times or more. V gene TRBV20-1 combines with J gene TRBJ2-6; maybe TRBD1 (6 bases). Germline V CDR1 and CDR2: DFQATT, SNEGSKA (reference sequence). CDR3 length: 14 amino acids. The germline V and J ends were trimmed by 3 bases and 3 bases, with 9 bases remaining between them. The CDR3 sequence is CSASRGIGANVLTF. The CDR3 region has the DNA TGCAGTGCTAGTAGGGGGATTGGGGCCAACGTCCTGACTTTC.

The chain uses TRBV9 and TRBJ2-2, with 7 bases matching TRBD1. The CDR3 covers 16 residues. Germline trimming cut 0 bases from V and 5 bases from J; bases unmatched to any gene: 7. Germline CDR1 reads SGDLS; CDR2 reads YYNGEE. For the CDR3, the DNA is TGTGCCAGCAGCGTAGATCCAGGGGGTAGGACCGGGGAGCTGTTTTTT. Its protein product is CASSVDPGGRTGELFF. Based on the CDR3 plus reference TRBV9 and TRBJ2-2, the full variable domain is DSGVTQTPKHLITATGQRVTLRCSPRSGDLSVYWYQQSLDQGLQFLIQYYNGEERAKGNILERFSAQQFPDLHSELNLSSLELGDSALYFCASSVDPGGRTGELFFGEGSRLTVL.

The V and J genes are TRBV5-5 and TRBJ2-1, with D tentatively TRBD2 (6 bases). The CDR3 length is 15 residues. Germline V CDR1 and CDR2: SGHKS, YYEKEE (reference sequence). V was pared by 0 bases and J by 6 bases, with 13 bases between. The CDR3 sequence: CASSLDSGNFNEQFF. The CDR3 DNA reads TGTGCCAGCAGCTTGGATAGCGGAAATTTCAATGAGCAGTTCTTC.

There are a few counts of this clonotype. The V gene is TRBV25-1, the J gene TRBJ2-7, with TRBD1 identical over 8 bases. Germline V gene lookup returns CDR1 MGHDK and CDR2 SYGVNS. The CDR3 has 13 residues. The J segment lost 5 bases and the V segment lost 5 bases, leaving 5 bases of the junction unmatched. CDR3 sequence reads: CASSHGQGNEQYF. The DNA of the CDR3 is TGTGCCAGCAGTCACGGACAGGGTAACGAGCAGTACTTC.

The sample holds a few counts of this clonotype. This chain links TRBV4-3 with TRBJ2-1, with 11 bases lining up with TRBD2. The junction had 9 bases not matched to a gene; V was cut back by 3 bases and J by 8 bases. Germline CDR1 reads LGHNA; CDR2 reads YSLEER. This CDR3 is built from 16 residues. The CDR3 region has the DNA TGCGCCAGCAGCCAGGGAGTAGCGGGAGGGCCCTATGAGCAGTTCTTC. Encoded protein: CASSQGVAGGPYEQFF.

This clonotype was seen many times. V gene TRBV5-6 combines with J gene TRBJ2-2, with 8 nucleotides matching TRBD2. This CDR3 is built from 15 residues. The V gene's germline CDR1 is SGHDT and CDR2 YYEEEE. V was clipped by 4 bases and J by 6 bases; unmatched bases: 8. This CDR3 is CASSLSPTSAGELFF. The CDR3 DNA reads as TGTGCCAGCAGCCTCTCGCCGACTAGCGCCGGGGAGCTGTTTTTT.

The sample holds a few counts of this clonotype. The chain recombines TRBV29-1 with TRBJ1-3; weak D call: TRBD1 (5 bases). This CDR3 spans 15 amino acids. Germline lookup yields CDR1 SQVTM and CDR2 ANQGSEA. V gave up 0 bases and J gave up 0 bases, with 9 bases separating them. The CDR3 nucleotides read TGCAGCGTTGAAGATCGCGGGGCCTCTGGAAACACCATATATTTT. Translation: CSVEDRGASGNTIYF. Combining the CDR3 with reference TRBV29-1 and TRBJ1-3 gives the whole variable domain SAVISQKPSRDICQRGTSLTIQCQVDSQVTMMFWYRQQPGQSLTLIATANQGSEATYESGFVIDKFPISRPNLTFSTLTVSNMSPEDSSIYLCSVEDRGASGNTIYFGEGSWLTVV.

This clonotype occurred a few times. This chain connects TRBV10-2 to TRBJ2-5; D gene uncertain. Looked up from germline, CDR1 is WSHSY and CDR2 is SAAADI. The CDR3 consists of 11 residues. CDR3 sequence: CATASGETQYF. In DNA form, the CDR3 reads TGCGCTACCGCGTCTGGGGAGACCCAGTACTTC.

This chain links TRBV19 with TRBJ2-3; 7 nucleotides line up with TRBD2. The CDR3 spans 17 residues. V shed 3 bases and J 1 base; nucleotides not matched to a gene: 10. Germline V gives CDR1 LNHDA, CDR2 SQIVND (reference sequence). The CDR3 DNA is TGTGCCAGTAGTATCGCCTACTCGGCGGGAGGCACAGATACGCAGTATTTT. As protein: CASSIAYSAGGTDTQYF.